This T cell receptor (beta chain) was identified in a study of T cell responses to AZD1222 COVID-19 vaccine. General study findings and limits: Donors skewed white British and female; clonal diversity was possibly underestimated. Distributed over spike, vaccine-associated CD4 TCRs predominated at 160-218 and 743-854.

V was clipped by 6 bases and J by 11 bases, with 13 bases between them. The germline gives CDR1 MNHEY, CDR2 SVGAGI. The CDR3 has 11 residues. The assay was immunoSEQ multiplex PCR, and TCRdb's table has in-frame clones only and misses some. The sample yields 100,000 to 150,000 clones, roughly 87% seen once. In regard to this clone: Its antigen is unidentified.

Specimen: peripheral blood, collected on day 0 of AZD1222 vaccination. The rearrangement links TRBV6-5 to TRBJ1-1; weak D call: TRBD1 (6 bases). The sequence was collected from an adult in good health. CDR3 sequence reads: CASRSQGFAFF. As DNA, the CDR3 is TGTGCCAGCAGATCACAGGGTTTCGCTTTCTTT.